The entry below describes one T cell receptor (beta chain). This clonotype was counted many times. Its antigen has not been determined. Per-base quality was not reported, and no clone a single base away is much larger than it. The sample's time point label is to be understood as: sample taken at primary tumor resection. Donors were around 71 patients with early-stage, untreated non-small cell lung cancer from the lung TRACERx cohort. Whole RNA extracted from tumor and nontumor lung tissue, or from cryopreserved PBMC samples, was used for TCR sequencing without cell sorting. Patients were selected for TCR sequencing only if sufficient RNA was available from at least two tumor regions. These data are taken from a study of spatial heterogeneity in lung cancer (dated by TCRdb to about 2019). Regarding the complete study: Beta-chain transcripts were consistently detected in greater numbers than alpha-chain transcripts, which likely reflected higher beta-chain transcript abundance. TCR alpha and beta repertoires were quantitatively compared across multiple tumor regions, matched nontumor lung and blood in non-small cell lung cancer. In the raw uncorrected reads, each unique combination of TCR and UMI appeared more than ten times on average. TCR repertoire features were related to nonsynonymous mutation counts determined by whole-exome sequencing of tumor tissue. At surgery, around 200 tumor regions, 64 matched nontumor lung samples and more than 50 PBMC samples were TCR-sequenced for both alpha and beta chains.

The library was made by 5' RACE. These reads were obtained on a NextSeq 500. The TCR library protocol attached a unique molecular identifier to each TCR cDNA molecule to allow correction of PCR and sequencing errors. The authors processed their data as follows. TCR identification, UMI-based error correction and CDR3 extraction were all carried out with Decombinator tools. Expanded TCRs were defined as those above a frequency of 2 per 1,000, corresponding to the top 1% of the tumor frequency distribution. Each repertoire was subsampled 100 times to 5,000 TCRs, after which Renyi diversity was computed with the R vegan package. To build CDR3 similarity networks, amino acid triplet string-kernel similarity was used, and CDR3s were connected when their pairwise similarity was above 0.82. TCRdb reworked the public reads: Q25 trimming with fastp, MiXCR clone assembly, productive beta chains retained. Each entry is one CDR3 protein sequence, shown with its most common DNA and genes. The V and J calls were not made by the authors but by TCRdb's processing. The sample profile shows some 21,000 distinct CDR3 sequences; around 3.2% of them were found once. 25% to 35% of the sample comes from the top ten.

What the authors observed across the whole study: Confirming at a functional level the hypothesis that regional TCRs recognize regional mutations was considered to require additional single-cell paired TCR alpha and beta sequencing. Ubiquitous expanded tumor TCRs were detected in blood more often at tumor resection than at routine follow-up.

The germline V gene encodes CDR1 MDHEN and CDR2 SYDVKM. The junction carries 18 bases between V and J, which are trimmed by 7 bases and 2 bases respectively. The CDR3 spans 15 residues, from the cysteine through the phenylalanine. Kept here is only the CDR3 DNA, which spans 45 bases and is read in frame from base 1. The chain uses TRBV28 and TRBJ2-7, with the D call tentatively TRBD1 or TRBD2, each fitting 6 bases. The clonotype originates from a female donor with early-stage non-small cell lung cancer. Sequenced material: PBMCs, taken at surgery. The CDR3: CASKIRQAGTYEQYF. The nucleotide sequence is TGTGCCAGCAAAATAAGACAGGCGGGGACCTACGAGCAGTACTTC.